The present entry profiles one T cell receptor (beta chain) with its context. The CDR3 is 15 amino acids. CDR1 and CDR2 (germline): SGHRS, YFSETQ. With V trimmed by 5 bases and J by 6 bases, 10 bases remained unmatched. This entry is derived from a study of T cells in Graves' hyperthyroidism and ophthalmopathy. Amplification of TCR beta CDR3 regions was performed using RNA transcripts as template. With the HTBI primer set, the TCR CDR3 went through a first round of RT-PCR. TCRdb independently ran MiXCR on the multiplex PCR reads; one entry per CDR3 protein. The sample yields 600,000 or so distinct CDR3 sequences, under 20% seen once.

The chain employs TRBV5-1 and TRBJ2-1, with 8 bases matching TRBD2. Sequencing input: blood. The source is a woman aged 25-40 years with Graves' hyperthyroidism. The CDR3 DNA sequence: TGCGCCAGCAGAGTCACAAGCGGGAGTATCAATGAGCAGTTCTTC. As protein: CASRVTSGSINEQFF.